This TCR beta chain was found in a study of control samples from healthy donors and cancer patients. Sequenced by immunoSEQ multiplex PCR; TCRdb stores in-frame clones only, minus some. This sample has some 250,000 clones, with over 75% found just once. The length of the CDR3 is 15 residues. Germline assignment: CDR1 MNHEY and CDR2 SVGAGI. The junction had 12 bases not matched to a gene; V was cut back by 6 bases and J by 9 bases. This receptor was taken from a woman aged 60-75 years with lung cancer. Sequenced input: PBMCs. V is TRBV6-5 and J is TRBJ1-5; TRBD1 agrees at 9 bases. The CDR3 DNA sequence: TGTGCCAGCAGGGTGGGACAGGGCAGGGTTTGGCCCCAGCATTTT. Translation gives CASRVGQGRVWPQHF.